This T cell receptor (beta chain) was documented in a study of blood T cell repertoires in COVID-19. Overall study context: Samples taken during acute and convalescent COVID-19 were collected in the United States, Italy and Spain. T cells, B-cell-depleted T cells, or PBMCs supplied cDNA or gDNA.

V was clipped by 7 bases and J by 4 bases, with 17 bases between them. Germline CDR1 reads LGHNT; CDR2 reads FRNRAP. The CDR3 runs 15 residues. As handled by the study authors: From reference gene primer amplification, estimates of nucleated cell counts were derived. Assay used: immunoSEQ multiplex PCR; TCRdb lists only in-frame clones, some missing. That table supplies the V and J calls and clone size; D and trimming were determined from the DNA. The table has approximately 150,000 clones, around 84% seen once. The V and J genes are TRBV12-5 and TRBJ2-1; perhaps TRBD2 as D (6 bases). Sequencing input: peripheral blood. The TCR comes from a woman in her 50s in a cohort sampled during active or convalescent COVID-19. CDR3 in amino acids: CASAEGTGEYNEQFF. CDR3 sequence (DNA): TGTGCTAGTGCCGAAGGGACGGGAGAGTACAATGAGCAGTTCTTC.